This entry describes one T cell receptor beta chain. Its matching antigen is unknown. Here immunoSEQ multiplex PCR was the method, and the copy in TCRdb shows in-frame clones only, minus some. Of approximately 150,000 clones in the sample, roughly nine tenths were seen once. Germline trimming cut 3 bases from V and 7 bases from J; bases unmatched to any gene: 2. Germline V lookup: CDR1 SNHLY, CDR2 FYNNEI. The length of the CDR3 is 14 residues. This sample was taken from a study of T cell responses to AZD1222 COVID-19 vaccine. Second-dose intervals of approximately 4 or approximately 12 weeks were pooled. Findings and caveats of the study: Clonal diversity may have been underestimated in mostly white British donors. The study identified only 6 or 7 AZD1222 recipients as seropositive at baseline.

This sequence was found in an adult who received the AZD1222 COVID-19 vaccine. The specimen was peripheral blood, collected 28 days after the second AZD1222 dose. The chain carries TRBV2 and TRBJ1-6; TRBD1 matches at 8 bases. CDR3 sequence (DNA): TGTGCCAGCAGTGACCGGACAGGGAATTCACCCCTCCACTTT. As protein: CASSDRTGNSPLHF.